This is a list of T cell receptor beta chains from one sample in a study of cytomegalovirus exposure and HLA in healthy donors. Profiling relied on immunoSEQ multiplex PCR, and the TCRdb table lists in-frame clones only, not all of them. The data contain some 200,000 clones, approximately 86% of them seen just once; the ten biggest clones take up approximately 7.7%. Sequencing was done on a sample of PBMCs. The receptors originated from a man younger than 45 in good health and CMV-seropositive. CDR3s include the opening cysteine and the closing phenylalanine or tryptophan. The order of the fields is V gene, D gene, J gene, clone size, CDR3 DNA, CDR3 protein. D genes are given only for firm matches. Clone size is shown for a subset of rows, as once, few, many or a class of expanded clone.

v_call: TRBV18; d_call: TRBD1; j_call: TRBJ2-2; clone_size: -; cdr3_nt: TGTGCCAGCTCTCCCCTCGCCCAACAGGGGAGCACCGGGGAGCTGTTTTTT; cdr3_aa: CASSPLAQQGSTGELFF
v_call: TRBV15; d_call: TRBD1; j_call: TRBJ1-5; clone_size: -; cdr3_nt: TGTGCCACCAGCAGCCGGGACAGGTATCAGCCCCAGCATTTT; cdr3_aa: CATSSRDRYQPQHF
v_call: TRBV11-1; d_call: -; j_call: TRBJ2-1; clone_size: -; cdr3_nt: TGTGCCAGCAGCAAAACTAGCCATGAGCAGTTCTTC; cdr3_aa: CASSKTSHEQFF
v_call: TRBV7-8; d_call: TRBD2; j_call: TRBJ2-5; clone_size: -; cdr3_nt: TGTGCCAGCAGCTCTGACGGGACTAGCCGGGAGACCCAGTACTTC; cdr3_aa: CASSSDGTSRETQYF
v_call: TRBV30; d_call: -; j_call: TRBJ1-2; clone_size: -; cdr3_nt: TGTGCCTGGAGTGGGGGCGGCTATGGCTACACCTTC; cdr3_aa: CAWSGGGYGYTF
v_call: TRBV5-6; d_call: TRBD2; j_call: TRBJ2-1; clone_size: -; cdr3_nt: TGTGCCAGCAGCTTGGACCTCGGGACTAGCCGTTACAATGAGCAGTTCTTC; cdr3_aa: CASSLDLGTSRYNEQFF
v_call: TRBV27; d_call: TRBD1; j_call: TRBJ1-5; clone_size: once; cdr3_nt: TGTGCCAGCAGCCAATTTACAGGGGTCGATCAGCCCCAGCATTTT; cdr3_aa: CASSQFTGVDQPQHF
v_call: TRBV29-1; d_call: TRBD2; j_call: TRBJ2-1; clone_size: -; cdr3_nt: TGCAGCGTAGGATTACTAGCGCCCCTTGGCAATGAGCAGTTCTTC; cdr3_aa: CSVGLLAPLGNEQFF
v_call: TRBV19; d_call: TRBD1; j_call: TRBJ1-5; clone_size: -; cdr3_nt: TGTGCCAGTCTCTACGGGACAGGGAGCAATCAGCCCCAGCATTTT; cdr3_aa: CASLYGTGSNQPQHF
v_call: TRBV5-6; d_call: -; j_call: TRBJ1-2; clone_size: -; cdr3_nt: TGTGCCAGCAGCTTTGGGGGGCACCCGAACTATGGCTACACCTTC; cdr3_aa: CASSFGGHPNYGYTF
v_call: TRBV7-2; d_call: -; j_call: TRBJ1-5; clone_size: -; cdr3_nt: TGTGCCAGCAGCTCGCGCCAGATCGGGACGGGTAATCAGCCCCAGCATTTT; cdr3_aa: CASSSRQIGTGNQPQHF
v_call: TRBV5-1; d_call: -; j_call: TRBJ1-2; clone_size: -; cdr3_nt: TGCGCCAGCAGCTTGGTCCCAGGGGAATATGGCTACACCTTC; cdr3_aa: CASSLVPGEYGYTF
v_call: TRBV7-6; d_call: -; j_call: TRBJ1-5; clone_size: -; cdr3_nt: TGTGCCAGCAGCGCAACTACCGTAGACAATCAGCCCCAGCATTTT; cdr3_aa: CASSATTVDNQPQHF
v_call: TRBV9; d_call: -; j_call: TRBJ2-4; clone_size: -; cdr3_nt: TGTGCCAGCAGCGTGGGGGTAGCCAAAAACATTCAGTACTTC; cdr3_aa: CASSVGVAKNIQYF
v_call: TRBV6-1; d_call: TRBD2; j_call: TRBJ2-7; clone_size: -; cdr3_nt: TGTGCCAGCAGTGAAGCGTGGACTAGCGTCTACGAGCAGTACTTC; cdr3_aa: CASSEAWTSVYEQYF
v_call: TRBV6-5; d_call: -; j_call: TRBJ1-6; clone_size: -; cdr3_nt: TGTGCCAGCAGGACGGGTATGCTTTCACCCCTCCACTTT; cdr3_aa: CASRTGMLSPLHF
v_call: TRBV2; d_call: -; j_call: TRBJ2-7; clone_size: -; cdr3_nt: TGTGCCAGCAGTGAATCTCTCACCACCTACGAGCAGTACTTC; cdr3_aa: CASSESLTTYEQYF
v_call: TRBV28; d_call: TRBD2; j_call: TRBJ2-7; clone_size: -; cdr3_nt: TGTGCCAGCAGTTACGGGGGGGGATACGAGCAGTACTTC; cdr3_aa: CASSYGGGYEQYF
v_call: TRBV5-1; d_call: -; j_call: TRBJ2-7; clone_size: -; cdr3_nt: TGCGCCAGCAGCTCGGCAATTGGGTCCTACGAGCAGTACTTC; cdr3_aa: CASSSAIGSYEQYF
v_call: TRBV9; d_call: TRBD2; j_call: TRBJ2-3; clone_size: -; cdr3_nt: TGTGCCAGCAGCGTGGGAGGGAGGGATACGCAGTATTTT; cdr3_aa: CASSVGGRDTQYF
v_call: TRBV5-8; d_call: TRBD1; j_call: TRBJ2-7; clone_size: -; cdr3_nt: TGTGCCAGCAGTACCGGGACAGGGCCTTACGAGCAGTACTTC; cdr3_aa: CASSTGTGPYEQYF
v_call: TRBV5-1; d_call: -; j_call: TRBJ2-3; clone_size: once; cdr3_nt: TGCGCCAGCAGCTTGGGCCACGATACGCAGTATTTT; cdr3_aa: CASSLGHDTQYF
v_call: TRBV7-2; d_call: TRBD1; j_call: TRBJ1-1; clone_size: once; cdr3_nt: TGTGCCAGCAGCTTACTACAGGGGGGAGGGACTGAAGCTTTCTTT; cdr3_aa: CASSLLQGGGTEAFF
v_call: TRBV5-1; d_call: -; j_call: TRBJ2-3; clone_size: -; cdr3_nt: TGCGCCAGCAGCTTGGAACCAAGCACAGATACGCAGTATTTT; cdr3_aa: CASSLEPSTDTQYF
v_call: TRBV2; d_call: -; j_call: TRBJ2-7; clone_size: -; cdr3_nt: TGTGCCAGCATCCCCACCGGGGAATACGAGCAGTACTTC; cdr3_aa: CASIPTGEYEQYF
v_call: TRBV7-2; d_call: -; j_call: TRBJ2-4; clone_size: -; cdr3_nt: TGTGCCAGCAGCCAGGGAGCCAAAAACATTCAGTACTTC; cdr3_aa: CASSQGAKNIQYF
v_call: TRBV2; d_call: -; j_call: TRBJ2-7; clone_size: -; cdr3_nt: TGTGCCAGCAGTGAATGGGCAGAAACAAGGTACGAGCAGTACTTC; cdr3_aa: CASSEWAETRYEQYF
v_call: TRBV5-4; d_call: TRBD1; j_call: TRBJ2-7; clone_size: -; cdr3_nt: TGTGCCAGCAGCTTGCCCCCGGGACAGGGGTCCGCCGAGCAGTACTTC; cdr3_aa: CASSLPPGQGSAEQYF
v_call: TRBV7-9; d_call: TRBD1; j_call: TRBJ2-5; clone_size: once; cdr3_nt: TGTGCCAGCAGCGGACGGACAGGGGGGCTATTGGAGACCCAGTACTTC; cdr3_aa: CASSGRTGGLLETQYF
v_call: TRBV19; d_call: -; j_call: TRBJ2-6; clone_size: -; cdr3_nt: TGTGCCAGTAACCTTCTCGTGGGGTCTGGGGCCAACGTCCTGACTTTC; cdr3_aa: CASNLLVGSGANVLTF
v_call: TRBV30; d_call: -; j_call: TRBJ1-5; clone_size: -; cdr3_nt: TGTGCCTGGCGGGGGGGGCGGCGGGATCAGCCCCAGCATTTT; cdr3_aa: CAWRGGRRDQPQHF
v_call: TRBV30; d_call: TRBD1; j_call: TRBJ1-2; clone_size: -; cdr3_nt: TGTGCCTGGAGGGACAGGGTTGGGTATGGCTACACCTTC; cdr3_aa: CAWRDRVGYGYTF
v_call: TRBV4-3; d_call: -; j_call: TRBJ2-7; clone_size: once; cdr3_nt: TGCGCCAGCAGCCAAGAGCGGCAGGGATTTTACGAGCAGTACTTC; cdr3_aa: CASSQERQGFYEQYF
v_call: TRBV29-1; d_call: -; j_call: TRBJ1-1; clone_size: -; cdr3_nt: TGCAGCGTTGGGGGGGCGGTGAACACTGAAGCTTTCTTT; cdr3_aa: CSVGGAVNTEAFF
v_call: TRBV6-5; d_call: -; j_call: TRBJ1-1; clone_size: once; cdr3_nt: TGTGCCAGCAGTTACTCGGGACACCTGAACACTGAAGCTTTCTTT; cdr3_aa: CASSYSGHLNTEAFF
v_call: TRBV28; d_call: TRBD1; j_call: TRBJ2-2; clone_size: -; cdr3_nt: TGTGCCAGCAGCTCCCGACAGGGGGTAAACACCGGGGAGCTGTTTTTT; cdr3_aa: CASSSRQGVNTGELFF
v_call: TRBV9; d_call: TRBD1; j_call: TRBJ1-2; clone_size: -; cdr3_nt: TGTGCCAGCAGCACCAACAGGGGGCCTAACTATGGCTACACCTTC; cdr3_aa: CASSTNRGPNYGYTF
v_call: TRBV7-9; d_call: -; j_call: TRBJ2-7; clone_size: -; cdr3_nt: TGTGCCAGCAGCTTAGGAAGGGAGCCCTACGAGCAGTACTTC; cdr3_aa: CASSLGREPYEQYF
v_call: TRBV7-8; d_call: TRBD2; j_call: TRBJ2-3; clone_size: -; cdr3_nt: TGTGCCAGCAGCTTGGCCCGACTAGCGGCAGATACGCAGTATTTT; cdr3_aa: CASSLARLAADTQYF
v_call: TRBV7-6; d_call: -; j_call: TRBJ2-7; clone_size: -; cdr3_nt: TGTGCCAGCAGCCCCCTCGTCGGAGGCAAGTACGAGCAGTACTTC; cdr3_aa: CASSPLVGGKYEQYF
v_call: TRBV5-4; d_call: TRBD1; j_call: TRBJ2-7; clone_size: once; cdr3_nt: TGTGCCAGCAGTTCTCGGACAGGGGCCTACGAGCAGTACTTC; cdr3_aa: CASSSRTGAYEQYF
v_call: TRBV9; d_call: -; j_call: TRBJ2-2; clone_size: -; cdr3_nt: TGTGCCAGCAGCGTTTGGCTTTCCGCGAACACCGGGGAGCTGTTTTTT; cdr3_aa: CASSVWLSANTGELFF
v_call: TRBV5-4; d_call: TRBD1; j_call: TRBJ2-7; clone_size: -; cdr3_nt: TGTGCCAGCAGGGACAGGGGGACCTACGAGCAGTACTTC; cdr3_aa: CASRDRGTYEQYF
v_call: TRBV19; d_call: TRBD1; j_call: TRBJ2-5; clone_size: -; cdr3_nt: TGTGCCAGTAGTATAGGACAGGGTTCCGTCGAGACCCAGTACTTC; cdr3_aa: CASSIGQGSVETQYF
v_call: TRBV28; d_call: -; j_call: TRBJ1-2; clone_size: -; cdr3_nt: TGTGCCAGCATAGGAGGGGGACGTTTCTATGGCTACACCTTC; cdr3_aa: CASIGGGRFYGYTF
v_call: TRBV7-2; d_call: -; j_call: TRBJ1-6; clone_size: -; cdr3_nt: TGTGCCAGCAGCTTAGCGCTCCCCGCCCAAGGGGGTGGCAATTCACCCCTCCACTTT; cdr3_aa: CASSLALPAQGGGNSPLHF
v_call: TRBV28; d_call: -; j_call: TRBJ2-2; clone_size: few; cdr3_nt: TGTGCCATCAGGAGCAGGGACGCCGGGGAGCTGTTTTTT; cdr3_aa: CAIRSRDAGELFF
v_call: TRBV11-1; d_call: TRBD1; j_call: TRBJ1-5; clone_size: -; cdr3_nt: TGTGCCAGCAGCCCTGCGGGACAGGGTTCGTATAGCAATCAGCCCCAGCATTTT; cdr3_aa: CASSPAGQGSYSNQPQHF
v_call: TRBV27; d_call: -; j_call: TRBJ2-6; clone_size: -; cdr3_nt: TGTGCCAGCAGTTTTCGGTCCTCTGGGGCCAACGTCCTGACTTTC; cdr3_aa: CASSFRSSGANVLTF
v_call: TRBV28; d_call: TRBD1; j_call: TRBJ2-2; clone_size: -; cdr3_nt: TGTGCCAGCGCCCACAGGGGGAATGTCGGGGAGCTGTTTTTT; cdr3_aa: CASAHRGNVGELFF
v_call: TRBV2; d_call: TRBD2; j_call: TRBJ2-1; clone_size: -; cdr3_nt: TGTGCCAGCAGTGAGGACGGGTTCGCGGGGGATCTTTACAATGAGCAGTTCTTC; cdr3_aa: CASSEDGFAGDLYNEQFF
v_call: TRBV27; d_call: -; j_call: TRBJ2-7; clone_size: -; cdr3_nt: TGTGCCAGCAGTTTGGGGCCTTACCCCTACGAGCAGTACTTC; cdr3_aa: CASSLGPYPYEQYF